These 2 T cell receptor beta chains came from one sample sequenced in a study of OX40 agonist ivuxolimab in advanced cancers. Some clones are missing from TCRdb's copy, which holds only in-frame ones; the method was immunoSEQ multiplex PCR. The sample has over 55,000 clones; 84% are singletons. The sample here was CD4+ or CD8+ T cells sorted from blood, taken in a trial of the OX40 agonist ivuxolimab. The receptors shown here come from an adult with an advanced solid tumor such as melanoma, head and neck, liver or kidney cancer.

The chain links TRBV27 to TRBJ2-1; no reliable D call. Germline loops: CDR1 MNHEY, CDR2 SMNVEV (reference sequence). Trimming pared 7 bases from V and 0 bases from J, leaving 22 bases between. The CDR3 sequence is 18 residues long. The DNA of the CDR3 is TGTGCCAGCAACATCGAGAGACCCCACCTGGGCTCCTACAATGAGCAGTTCTTC. Translated: CASNIERPHLGSYNEQFF.

The rearrangement joins TRBV28 to TRBJ1-5, with 7 nucleotides matching TRBD1. This CDR3 contains 15 residues. Germline trimming cut 5 bases from V and 5 bases from J; bases unmatched to any gene: 9. CDR1 is MDHEN and CDR2 is SYDVKM in the germline V gene. CDR3 sequence reads: CASSATGVLDQPQHF. The CDR3 DNA is TGTGCCAGCAGTGCAACAGGGGTCCTAGATCAGCCCCAGCATTTT.